The T cell receptor (beta chain) described here comes from a study of cytomegalovirus exposure and HLA in healthy donors. The V end lost 0 bases, the J end lost 4 bases, and 7 bases lay between the germline ends. This CDR3 has 14 residues. The germline V gene encodes CDR1 LGHNA and CDR2 YSLEER. This PCR relied on a set of 60 Vbeta primers and 13 Jbeta primers. The method was immunoSEQ multiplex PCR; TCRdb's version includes in-frame clones alone and lacks a portion of them. Here the sample spans tens of thousands of clones, 76% being singletons. A remark on this clone: Its matching antigen is unknown.

Study results and limitations: Analyzed later, most CMV-associated TCR beta chains appeared HLA-restricted. As a later analysis showed, a missense DCLRE1C variant was linked to trimming of TCR beta V- and J-genes. Presence/absence results assume similar sequencing depth per donor, which may not hold. Per a later analysis, 15,000 to 20,000 TCR beta sequences showed association with HLA alleles at 0.05 false discovery rate.

The receptor was derived from a male donor in good health and CMV-seronegative. The V gene is TRBV4-3, the J gene TRBJ1-5; no clear D. What was sequenced was PBMCs. The CDR3 loop is CASSQDRFNQPQHF. The CDR3 nucleotides are TGCGCCAGCAGCCAAGACAGGTTTAATCAGCCCCAGCATTTT.